The 27 T cell receptor beta chains given below trace back to one sample, sequenced in a study of prognosis after radiotherapy for stage I lung cancer. TCR beta CDR3 amplification from genomic DNA was performed by two-round multiplex PCR. Primers (each specific to one TRBV or TRBJ gene) were used in first-round PCR. TCRdb processed the multiplex PCR reads anew with MiXCR; each CDR3 protein has one entry. In the table there are tens of thousands of distinct CDR3 sequences, about 24% of which are singletons. The source was PBMCs, collected before or after stereotactic body radiation therapy (not recorded which). These receptors originate from a donor at least 50 years old with non-small cell lung cancer.

J is TRBJ2-5 and V is TRBV30, with D tentatively TRBD1 or TRBD2 (6 bases each). Germline V gene sequence: CDR1 GTSNPN, CDR2 SVGIG (reference sequence). V was trimmed by 3 bases and J by 4 bases, leaving 18 bases between them. This CDR3 region has 15 residues. Written as DNA, the CDR3 is TGTGCCTGGAGCCCAACCGAACGGGGGCGAGAGACCCAGTACTTC. As protein: CAWSPTERGRETQYF. Combining the CDR3 with reference TRBV30 and TRBJ2-5 gives the whole variable domain SQTIHQWPATLVQPVGSPLSLECTVEGTSNPNLYWYRQAAGRGLQLLFYSVGIGQISSEVPQNLSASRPQDRQFILSSKKLLLSDSGFYLCAWSPTERGRETQYFGPGTRLLVL.

This clonotype was counted many times. The chain uses TRBV7-2 and TRBJ2-1; 13 bases are a match to TRBD2. V shed 4 bases, J shed 7 bases, and the junction held 7 bases outside the gene matches. This CDR3 spans 16 amino acids. Germline values: CDR1 SGHTA, CDR2 FQGNSA. This CDR3 reads CASSSLTSGRGNEQFF. DNA for the CDR3: TGTGCCAGCAGCTCCCTAACTAGCGGGAGGGGTAATGAGCAGTTCTTC.

This clonotype was seen at least ten times. The V call is TRBV6-1, the J call TRBJ1-4; 8 bases match TRBD1. This CDR3 is built from 14 residues. The ends lost 6 bases at V and 8 bases at J; junction bases unmatched: 8. Germline assignment: CDR1 MNHNS and CDR2 SASEGT. The CDR3 is CASRPSGGEEKLFF. CDR3 in DNA: TGTGCCAGCAGGCCATCAGGGGGCGAAGAAAAACTGTTTTTT.

This clonotype was counted many times. This sequence joins TRBV6-1 and TRBJ1-2; TRBD1 agrees at 8 bases. The V and J ends lost 6 bases and 7 bases, in that order; junction bases with no gene match: 13. This CDR3 has 15 amino acids. The germline V gene encodes CDR1 MNHNS and CDR2 SASEGT. In DNA form, the CDR3 reads TGTGCCAGCAGACCCGGACAGGGCAGGTCCCCTGGCTACACCTTC. Amino acids: CASRPGQGRSPGYTF.

Ten or more counts support this clonotype. The J gene is TRBJ1-5, the V gene TRBV7-9; D is unresolved. Germline V gives CDR1 SEHNR, CDR2 FQNEAQ (reference sequence). V lost 1 base, J lost 0 bases, and 7 bases lay in between. This CDR3 is built from 15 residues. The DNA of the CDR3 is TGTGCCAGCAGCTTAGAGGACTATAGCAATCAGCCCCAGCATTTT. As protein: CASSLEDYSNQPQHF.

This clonotype was seen at least ten times. The rearrangement uses TRBV19 and TRBJ2-2; D remains ambiguous. This CDR3 region has 14 residues. The V and J ends lost 4 bases and 2 bases respectively, with 8 bases between them. Germline CDR1 is LNHDA and CDR2 is SQIVND (reference sequence). DNA of the CDR3: TGTGCCAGTAGTAGGCAGGTAAACACCGGGGAGCTGTTTTTT. It codes for CASSRQVNTGELFF.

This clonotype was seen ten or more times. This chain connects TRBV4-1 to TRBJ2-3, with 7 bases fitting TRBD1. Germline V CDR1 and CDR2: MGHRA, YSYEKL. V shed 1 base and J 1 base; nucleotides not matched to a gene: 2. This CDR3 is 15 amino acids long. The CDR3: CASSQVTGGTDTQYF. CDR3 bases: TGCGCCAGCAGCCAAGTTACAGGGGGCACAGATACGCAGTATTTT.

In its sample, this clonotype was seen many times. The rearrangement links TRBV27 to TRBJ2-2; 9 nucleotides align to TRBD1. The CDR3 covers 18 residues. J gave up 0 bases and V 4 bases, and 9 bases lay outside the gene matches. The germline CDR1 and CDR2 sequences are MNHEY and SMNVEV (reference sequence). The CDR3 protein is CASSSGQGRSANTGELFF. Written as DNA, the CDR3 is TGTGCCAGCAGTTCGGGACAGGGTAGGAGTGCGAACACCGGGGAGCTGTTTTTT.

Of note for this clonotype: A read error is possible here, since a much larger clone lies one base away. The genes are TRBV29-1 and TRBJ2-1; possibly TRBD1 for D (5 bases). Per germline, CDR1 SQVTM and CDR2 ANQGSEA. The CDR3 totals 14 residues. V lost 1 base and J lost 9, with 16 bases in between. CDR3 loop: CSVEGTWTLGEQFF. CDR3 bases: TGCAGCGTTGAAGGGACATGGACGCTGGGTGAGCAGTTCTTC.

Many counts were recorded for this clonotype. The chain employs TRBV28 and TRBJ2-7; 7 bases are shared with TRBD2. CDR3 length: 15 amino acids. Germline CDR1 MDHEN, CDR2 SYDVKM. With V trimmed by 4 bases and J by 6 bases, 12 bases remained unmatched. The CDR3 sequence is CASSSDRGGRGEQYF. CDR3 bases: TGTGCCAGCAGTTCAGACCGCGGTGGGAGGGGCGAGCAGTACTTC.

There are many counts of this clonotype. The chain recombines TRBV24-1 with TRBJ2-1, with D perhaps TRBD1 or TRBD2 (5 bases each). The V end lost 5 bases, the J end lost 9 bases, and 13 bases lay between the germline ends. The germline V gene encodes CDR1 KGHDR and CDR2 SFDVKD. This CDR3 spans 13 amino acids. The CDR3 DNA sequence: TGTGCCACCAGTGCCCCAATGGGACGTGAGCAGTTCTTC. Its translation is CATSAPMGREQFF.

This clonotype showed up many times. The genes are TRBV28 and TRBJ1-2, with TRBD1 matching over 10 bases. CDR1 MDHEN and CDR2 SYDVKM come from the germline V gene. V was pared by 3 bases and J by 6 bases, with 7 bases of the junction left unmatched. CDR3 length: 15 residues. CDR3 protein: CASSFWTGGFDGYTF. DNA for the CDR3: TGTGCCAGCAGTTTTTGGACAGGGGGTTTCGATGGCTACACCTTC.

This clonotype showed up many times. The chain combines TRBV7-6 with TRBJ2-6; weak D call: TRBD2 (5 bases). Germline V gene data show CDR1 as SGHVS and CDR2 as FNYEAQ. Trimming left V 5 bases short and J 1 base short, with 18 bases between. The CDR3 totals 18 residues. The CDR3 bases are TGTGCCAGCAGCCCTCACGGAGGCAGCGGATCTGGGGCCAACGTCCTGACTTTC. It is translated as CASSPHGGSGSGANVLTF.

Many counts were recorded for this clonotype. The genes are TRBV27 and TRBJ2-7; the D call may be TRBD1 or TRBD2 (7 bases each). The CDR3 runs to 14 residues. Germline V gives CDR1 MNHEY, CDR2 SMNVEV (reference sequence). The germline V and J ends were trimmed by 3 bases and 7 bases, with 16 bases remaining between them. CDR3 DNA sequence: TGTGCCAGCAGTTTTCGGGGGGAGACAGGGGAGCAGTACTTC. Protein product: CASSFRGETGEQYF.

This clonotype was seen at least ten times. The rearrangement joins TRBV11-2 to TRBJ2-1, with 8 bases identical to TRBD2. CDR1 is SGHAT, CDR2 FQNNGV, per germline. Germline trimming cut 1 base from V and 3 bases from J; bases unmatched to any gene: 8. The CDR3 has 17 residues. CDR3 nucleotides: TGTGCCAGCAGCTTAGGGGGAGCGGGAGCCATCTACAATGAGCAGTTCTTC. It specifies CASSLGGAGAIYNEQFF.

Ten or more counts support this clonotype. This chain connects TRBV7-9 to TRBJ2-2, with D maybe TRBD1 (7 bases). From germline, CDR1 is SEHNR and CDR2 FQNEAQ (reference sequence). The CDR3 runs 16 residues. V lost 3 bases to trimming and J lost 2 bases, with 13 bases between them. This chain's CDR3 is CASSFRQGGNTGELFF. CDR3 nucleotide sequence: TGTGCCAGCAGCTTTCGGCAGGGGGGTAACACCGGGGAGCTGTTTTTT.

This clonotype was seen at least ten times. V and J are TRBV11-2 and TRBJ2-7; 8 bases fit TRBD1. The V segment lost 0 bases and the J segment 3 bases; nucleotides outside the gene matches: 10. Germline loops: CDR1 SGHAT, CDR2 FQNNGV. This CDR3 is built from 17 residues. The CDR3 sequence: CASSLDGGRGQDYEQYF. CDR3 bases: TGTGCCAGCAGCTTAGACGGTGGCAGGGGGCAGGACTACGAGCAGTACTTC.

This clonotype has a count of ten or more. The V and J genes are TRBV28 and TRBJ2-7, with D possibly matching TRBD1 (6 bases). The CDR3 loop spans 16 amino acids. V gave up 3 bases and J gave up 2 bases, with 17 bases separating them. Germline values: CDR1 MDHEN, CDR2 SYDVKM. Here the CDR3 reads CASSFGGQLSPYEQYF. CDR3 nucleotides: TGTGCCAGCAGTTTCGGTGGACAGCTTTCCCCCTACGAGCAGTACTTC.

This clonotype was detected ten times or more. The gene calls are TRBV19 and TRBJ1-4; D is perhaps TRBD1 (6 bases). The CDR3 extends over 13 amino acids. CDR1 is LNHDA, CDR2 SQIVND, per germline (reference sequence). The germline V and J ends were trimmed by 7 bases and 5 bases, with 11 bases remaining between them. The CDR3 here is CASKTGLNEKLFF. CDR3 sequence (DNA): TGTGCCAGTAAGACAGGACTGAATGAAAAACTGTTTTTT.

The gene calls are TRBV2 and TRBJ2-3, with D uncertain. The germline V and J ends were trimmed by 8 bases and 2 bases, with 11 bases remaining between them. The V gene's germline CDR1 is SNHLY and CDR2 FYNNEI. There are 13 residues in the CDR3. CDR3 in amino acids: CASVRMNTDTQYF. The CDR3 DNA follows: TGTGCCAGCGTCCGTATGAACACAGATACGCAGTATTTT. Complete variable domain (other parts from reference TRBV2 and TRBJ2-3): EPEVTQTPSHQVTQMGQEVILRCVPISNHLYFYWYRQILGQKVEFLVSFYNNEISEKSEIFDDQFSVERPDGSNFTLKIRSTKLEDSAMYFCASVRMNTDTQYFGPGTRLTVL.

About this clonotype itself: A far larger clone is one nucleotide away, so this likely arose from a read error. J is TRBJ2-3 and V is TRBV2, with D perhaps matching TRBD2 (6 bases). Germline-derived CDR1 and CDR2 are SNHLY and FYNNEI. This CDR3 region has 16 residues. V lost 8 bases to trimming and J lost 0 bases, with 18 bases between them. The CDR3 DNA reads TGTGCCAGCGACTCCTCGGAGGGCTCTAGCACAGATACGCAGTATTTT. This translates into CASDSSEGSSTDTQYF.

This clonotype was recorded at least ten times. This chain uses TRBV28 with TRBJ2-7; D unclear. This CDR3 contains 12 residues. V lost 2 bases to trimming and J lost 4 bases, with 6 bases between them. From germline, CDR1 is MDHEN and CDR2 SYDVKM. Here the CDR3 DNA reads TGTGCCAGCAGTTTAATGGCTTACGAGCAGTACTTC. Protein product: CASSLMAYEQYF. Full variable domain (missing parts from reference TRBV28 and TRBJ2-7): DVKVTQSSRYLVKRTGEKVFLECVQDMDHENMFWYRQDPGLGLRLIYFSYDVKMKEKGDIPEGYSVSREKKERFSLILESASTNQTSMYLCASSLMAYEQYFGPGTRLTVT.

This clonotype was seen repeatedly, ten times or more. V is TRBV6-1 and J is TRBJ1-5, with 7 bases identical to TRBD1. This CDR3 has 12 residues. CDR1 and CDR2 from the germline V gene are MNHNS and SASEGT. V shed 6 bases, J shed 11 bases, and the junction held 7 bases outside the gene matches. The CDR3 DNA follows: TGTGCCAGCAGGAAACAGGGGTCTTCCCAGCATTTT. This sequence encodes CASRKQGSSQHF.

In regard to this clonotype: One base away lies a much larger clone, so this may be a sequencing read error. The rearrangement links TRBV6-9 to TRBJ2-7, with no clear D. The germline V and J ends were trimmed by 3 bases and 3 bases, with 15 bases remaining between them. The CDR3 has 15 residues. Germline CDR1 is MNHGY and CDR2 is SVAAGI. The CDR3 coding sequence is TGTGCCAGCAGTTACACTTCCGGGCCTATCTACGAGCAGTACTTC. Translating gives CASSYTSGPIYEQYF.

The sample holds many counts of this clonotype. The CDR3, as DNA: TGCGCCAGCAGTGAGTCGACAGGGGGCGTAGACACCATATATTTT. Protein sequence: CASSESTGGVDTIYF. This sequence joins TRBV10-2 and TRBJ1-3, with 10 bases that match TRBD1. This CDR3 comprises 15 residues. Germline values: CDR1 WSHSY, CDR2 SAAADI. The V and J ends lost 0 bases and 8 bases, in that order; junction bases with no gene match: 4.

The sample holds many counts of this clonotype. The chain links TRBV2 to TRBJ2-7, with 15 bases matching TRBD2. V was clipped by 6 bases and J by 0 bases; unmatched bases: 12. Per the germline V gene, CDR1 is SNHLY and CDR2 is FYNNEI. This CDR3 has 19 amino acids. The CDR3, as DNA: TGTGCCAGCAGGGCGGGGACTAGCGGGGGGCGCCATTACTCCTACGAGCAGTACTTC. Protein: CASRAGTSGGRHYSYEQYF. The complete variable domain, with remaining parts taken from reference TRBV2 and TRBJ2-7, reads EPEVTQTPSHQVTQMGQEVILRCVPISNHLYFYWYRQILGQKVEFLVSFYNNEISEKSEIFDDQFSVERPDGSNFTLKIRSTKLEDSAMYFCASRAGTSGGRHYSYEQYFGPGTRLTVT.

This clonotype came up many times. One end of the junction fails to match germline, which may point to a read error. The CDR3 DNA reads as TGTGCCAGCAGCTCTGTATCGGGAAAAGGTGACTTC. Protein: CASSSVSGKGDF. The chain carries TRBV5-5 and TRBJ2-7; D may be TRBD2 (5 bases). This CDR3 is built from 12 residues. Germline V gene lookup returns CDR1 SGHKS and CDR2 YYEKEE (reference sequence).